These T cell receptor beta chains were read from a single sample in a study of shared clonotypes between healthy human individuals. Libraries were prepared by immunoSEQ multiplex PCR; TCRdb keeps only in-frame clonotypes and omits some of them. The sample includes a few million clones, approximately 90% of them seen just once. The sequenced sample was naive CD4+ T cells sorted from blood. The receptors were sampled from a man aged 18 to 30 in good health. CDR3s include the opening cysteine and the closing phenylalanine or tryptophan. A D gene is named only where the DNA matches it firmly. Clone size is given for some rows only: seen once, a few or many times, or a class if the clone is expanded.

j_call clone_size d_call v_call cdr3_aa cdr3_nt
TRBJ2-1 - - TRBV5-1 CASSLDPSRLSYNEQFF TGCGCCAGCAGCTTAGATCCTAGCCGACTCTCCTACAATGAGCAGTTCTTC
TRBJ1-6 - - TRBV12-5 CASGLVTAYNSPLHF TGTGCTAGTGGTTTGGTAACAGCCTATAATTCACCCCTCCACTTT
TRBJ2-1 - - TRBV27 CASTLGVEQFF TGTGCCAGCACCCTCGGGGTTGAGCAGTTCTTC
TRBJ1-6 - TRBD1 TRBV28 CASSSAGGAHSPLHF TGTGCCAGCAGTAGTGCAGGGGGCGCGCATTCACCCCTCCACTTT
TRBJ2-5 - - TRBV6-5 CASRGRGTQYF TGTGCCAGTCGAGGTCGCGGGACCCAGTACTTC
TRBJ2-5 once - TRBV7-6 CASSLESQTQYF TGTGCCAGCAGCTTAGAGTCACAGACCCAGTACTTC
TRBJ2-7 - TRBD1 TRBV29-1 CSVTGTGLYEQYF TGCAGCGTTACCGGGACAGGACTTTACGAGCAGTACTTC
TRBJ1-2 - TRBD1 TRBV28 CASSSGGAGYGYTF TGTGCCAGCAGTTCAGGGGGCGCGGGCTATGGCTACACCTTC
TRBJ2-7 - TRBD2 TRBV6-9 CASTLRTSGSYEQYF TGTGCCAGCACCCTACGGACTAGCGGGTCCTACGAGCAGTACTTC
TRBJ2-7 - - TRBV9 CASSPLGGYYEQYF TGTGCCAGCAGCCCCTTGGGGGGCTACTACGAGCAGTACTTC
TRBJ2-1 - - TRBV4-2 CASSQGALGGNEQFF TGTGCCAGCAGCCAAGGGGCGCTTGGGGGCAATGAGCAGTTCTTC
TRBJ1-2 once - TRBV28 CASSLGSYGYTF TGTGCCAGCAGTTTAGGGTCCTATGGCTACACCTTC
TRBJ1-4 - - TRBV7-9 CASSPIGLANEKLFF TGTGCCAGCAGCCCAATTGGGCTAGCTAATGAAAAACTGTTTTTT
TRBJ1-2 - - TRBV28 CASSFRDRQFSGYTF TGTGCCAGCAGTTTTCGTGACAGGCAGTTCTCCGGCTACACCTTC
TRBJ1-1 - - TRBV18 CASSPRGNTEAFF TGTGCCAGCTCACCAAGAGGTAACACTGAAGCTTTCTTT
TRBJ1-4 - - TRBV7-2 CASALGGINEKLFF TGTGCCAGCGCCCTAGGGGGGATTAATGAAAAACTGTTTTTT
TRBJ2-5 - - TRBV5-1 CASSLGGQQETQYF TGCGCCAGCAGCTTGGGTGGTCAGCAAGAGACCCAGTACTTC
TRBJ2-1 - - TRBV5-1 CASSLDESHNEQFF TGCGCCAGCAGCTTGGACGAATCGCACAATGAGCAGTTCTTC
TRBJ2-1 once TRBD1 TRBV6-1 CASSGQGVYNEQFF TGTGCCAGCAGTGGCCAGGGGGTCTACAATGAGCAGTTCTTC
TRBJ2-2 - TRBD2 TRBV5-1 CASSGRLAGGLQELFF TGCGCCAGCAGCGGCCGGTTGGCGGGAGGGCTGCAGGAGCTGTTTTTT
TRBJ1-2 - - TRBV7-2 CASSLSLYGYTF TGTGCCAGCAGCTTATCCCTCTATGGCTACACCTTC
TRBJ1-3 once - TRBV2 CASSYSNSGNTIYF TGTGCCAGCAGTTACTCCAACTCTGGAAACACCATATATTTT
TRBJ2-5 once TRBD2 TRBV5-4 CASSNSRGIEETQYF TGTGCCAGCAGCAACTCGCGGGGGATTGAAGAGACCCAGTACTTC
TRBJ2-1 once - TRBV7-2 CASSVFGPNNEQFF TGTGCCAGCAGCGTATTCGGGCCGAACAATGAGCAGTTCTTC
TRBJ1-2 - - TRBV19 CASSIDSAEGGGYTF TGTGCCAGTAGTATCGACAGCGCGGAGGGCGGGGGCTACACCTTC
TRBJ2-2 once - TRBV11-2 CASSSGIRRGELFF TGTGCCAGCAGCTCCGGGATCAGGCGGGGGGAGCTGTTTTTT
TRBJ1-3 - - TRBV18 CASSPDTSSGNTIYF TGTGCCAGCTCACCCGACACGAGCTCTGGAAACACCATATATTTT
TRBJ1-2 - TRBD1 TRBV29-1 CSVRAPDRVGYTF TGCAGCGTGAGGGCGCCTGACAGGGTTGGCTACACCTTC
TRBJ2-5 - - TRBV9 CASSVPGSQETQYF TGTGCCAGCAGTGTCCCTGGTTCCCAAGAGACCCAGTACTTC
TRBJ1-1 few - TRBV11-2 CASSRLWGNTEAFF TGTGCCAGCAGCCGGCTTTGGGGGAACACTGAAGCTTTCTTT
TRBJ2-3 - TRBD2 TRBV12-5 CASGLGLAGDTDTQYF TGTGCTAGTGGTTTGGGACTAGCGGGTGACACAGATACGCAGTATTTT
TRBJ2-1 - TRBD2 TRBV5-4 CASSLDTSGLGDEQFF TGTGCCAGCAGCTTGGATACTAGCGGGCTTGGGGATGAGCAGTTCTTC
TRBJ1-1 - - TRBV7-9 CASRQGGGDTEAFF TGTGCCAGCAGGCAGGGAGGGGGGGACACTGAAGCTTTCTTT
TRBJ1-3 - - TRBV6-5 CASSRRLGNTIYF TGTGCCAGCAGCCGCCGTCTCGGAAACACCATATATTTT
TRBJ2-5 - - TRBV7-8 CASSFTLTLETQYF TGTGCCAGCAGCTTCACCCTGACCTTAGAGACCCAGTACTTC
TRBJ2-2 - - TRBV9 CASSASGTGELFF TGTGCCAGCAGCGCAAGCGGGACCGGGGAGCTGTTTTTT
TRBJ1-5 - TRBD1 TRBV11-3 CASILRMGPRDRVGNQPQHF TGTGCCAGCATCCTGCGGATGGGCCCCCGGGACAGGGTGGGCAATCAGCCCCAGCATTTT
TRBJ1-5 - - TRBV6-6 CASSYFGESNQPQHF TGTGCCAGCAGTTACTTCGGGGAGAGCAATCAGCCCCAGCATTTT
TRBJ2-1 - - TRBV18 CASDTSTVNEQFF TGTGCCAGCGATACCAGTACCGTCAATGAGCAGTTCTTC
TRBJ1-1 - - TRBV6-6 CASSYSDLRNTEAFF TGTGCCAGCAGTTACTCGGATCTCAGGAACACTGAAGCTTTCTTT
TRBJ1-6 - - TRBV27 CASSPIDRFLNSPLHF TGTGCCAGCAGTCCTATTGACAGATTCCTTAATTCACCCCTCCACTTT
TRBJ2-1 once - TRBV6-5 CASSYSVLGYNEQFF TGTGCCAGCAGTTACTCCGTTTTAGGGTACAATGAGCAGTTCTTC
TRBJ2-5 - TRBD2 TRBV11-2 CASSGSGGGRETQYF TGTGCCAGCAGCGGCTCGGGGGGGGGCAGAGAGACCCAGTACTTC